Listed below are T cell receptor beta chains from one sample, sequenced in a study of OX40 agonist ivuxolimab in advanced cancers. Profiling relied on immunoSEQ multiplex PCR, and the TCRdb table lists in-frame clones only, not all of them. The sample comprises about 29,000 clones, around four fifths of which are singletons, and approximately 20% rests with the top ten. Sequencing was performed on CD4+ or CD8+ T cells sorted from blood, taken in a trial of the OX40 agonist ivuxolimab. The origin of the receptors is an adult with an advanced solid tumor such as melanoma, head and neck, liver or kidney cancer. CDR3s include the opening cysteine and the closing phenylalanine or tryptophan.

j_call v_call cdr3_aa
TRBJ2-7 TRBV19 CASSIGDGSYEQYF
TRBJ2-1 TRBV4-1 CASSPGQGYNEQFF
TRBJ2-1 TRBV4-1 CASSIGSEYFF
TRBJ1-1 TRBV28 CASSSGAGNMNTEAFF
TRBJ2-7 TRBV28 CASSGGLGSYEQYF
TRBJ2-7 TRBV5-1 CASSWTSGSYEQYF
TRBJ1-3 TRBV27 CASSFRGPGNTIYF
TRBJ1-1 TRBV7-9 CASSPVTGVSTEAFF
TRBJ2-1 TRBV27 CASSLRSGGTNEQFF
TRBJ1-1 TRBV5-1 CASNRGTEAFF
TRBJ1-3 TRBV12-5 CASGFGQVFSGNTIYF
TRBJ1-5 TRBV28 CASSRGGRGQNQPQHF
TRBJ2-2 TRBV6-1 CASRGRDTGELFF
TRBJ1-4 TRBV5-6 CASSLVGGEWFELFF
TRBJ2-2 TRBV19 CASSAALAGGLGGELFF
TRBJ2-7 TRBV7-9 CASSLKGAGTSSYEQYF
TRBJ1-2 TRBV6-1 CASSEGREWGYGYTF
TRBJ2-7 TRBV7-3 CASSLDGQIYEQYF
TRBJ2-1 TRBV19 CASSIGAKAYNEQFF
TRBJ2-5 TRBV29-1 CSVVGLAGARETQYF
TRBJ1-3 TRBV6-6 CASSSGRVEGGNTIYF
TRBJ2-7 TRBV2 CASSVLAGDYEQYF
TRBJ1-1 TRBV27 CASSGRFGMNTEAFF
TRBJ2-1 TRBV6-5 CASSYGWDLYNEQFF
TRBJ2-7 TRBV6-5 CASSYSTGPYEQYF
TRBJ2-1 TRBV7-6 CASSLAGGLDEQFF
TRBJ1-1 TRBV5-4 CASSLSVVNTEAFF
TRBJ2-1 TRBV5-1 CASSWTGQGSNEQFF
TRBJ2-5 TRBV10-3 CAISEYPRGTSQETQYF
TRBJ2-7 TRBV6-5 CASSYGSGTYEQYF
TRBJ2-1 TRBV5-6 CASSLRLHLNEQFF
TRBJ1-2 TRBV7-8 CASSFRGRDGYTF
TRBJ1-2 TRBV20-1 CSARDPGGYTF
TRBJ2-7 TRBV11-2 CASSPGTSRSYEQYF
TRBJ1-4 TRBV11-2 CASSLGGGYNEKLFF
TRBJ1-2 TRBV11-2 CASSLSEGGYGYTF
TRBJ2-1 TRBV7-9 CASSSSLAEEQFF
TRBJ2-2 TRBV9 CASRTGSIGELFF
TRBJ1-3 TRBV9 CASSSTRDRDVLGNTIYF
TRBJ1-6 TRBV19 CASSERTGGLSPLHF
TRBJ2-1 TRBV6-1 CASSEVGTGFYNEQFF
TRBJ1-1 TRBV19 CASSPVVGTEAFF
TRBJ1-2 TRBV6-5 CASSYSIGAHYGYTF
TRBJ2-7 TRBV6-5 CASSADSWESYEQYF
TRBJ2-7 TRBV29-1 CSALGTSEGEQYF
TRBJ1-4 TRBV6-1 CASSDKGAGEKLFF
TRBJ2-3 TRBV7-3 CASQRGAGDTQYF
TRBJ2-3 TRBV5-1 CASSLTSGSTLNTQYF
TRBJ2-2 TRBV7-6 CASSFQHTGELFF